One and the same sample provided the 30 T cell receptor beta chains below, sequenced in a study of human T cells and chemical hapten exposure. Regarding time point: patch test 1, 2 weeks after DPC sensitization. Treatment of the sample: therapeutic diphenylcyclopropenone sensitization with weekly scalp DPC. TCRdb redid the calling of the RACE reads with MiXCR, one entry per CDR3 protein. The sample has roughly 360,000 distinct CDR3 sequences, more than 4.5% seen once. The source material was whole blood, sampled in connection with sensitization to the hapten diphenylcyclopropenone (DPC). The receptors originated from a woman in her forties or fifties with alopecia areata. Some clones in this sample may be carry-over from other donors' samples.

At least ten counts were recorded for this clonotype. V gene TRBV7-9 combines with J gene TRBJ1-4, with a weak D call TRBD1 (5 bases). With 5 bases removed from V and 4 bases from J, the gap between germline ends came to 11 bases. This CDR3 region has 14 residues. Germline CDR1 and CDR2: SEHNR and FQNEAQ (reference sequence). CDR3 residues: CASSGRDGNEKLFF. Here the CDR3 DNA reads TGTGCCAGCAGCGGCCGGGACGGTAATGAAAAACTGTTTTTT.

This clonotype was recorded at least ten times. V and J are TRBV2 and TRBJ2-1; a weak D match, TRBD2 (6 bases). Germline-derived CDR1 and CDR2 are SNHLY and FYNNEI. V dropped 6 bases and J dropped 5 bases, with 14 bases sitting between them. CDR3 length equals 14 residues. This chain's CDR3 is CASSQTSTDNEQFF. The CDR3 nucleotides read TGTGCCAGCAGCCAAACTAGCACCGACAATGAGCAGTTCTTC.

This clonotype was seen repeatedly, ten times or more. The chain carries TRBV7-9 and TRBJ2-7; 8 bases are a match to TRBD1. The V gene end was trimmed by 5 bases and the J gene end by 2 bases; junction bases not matched to a gene: 8. This CDR3 has 15 amino acids. Germline values: CDR1 SEHNR, CDR2 FQNEAQ (reference sequence). The CDR3 DNA reads TGTGCCAGCAGCCAATACCGGGACAGGCCCTACGAGCAGTACTTC. This codes for CASSQYRDRPYEQYF. Full variable domain (rest looked up from reference TRBV7-9 and TRBJ2-7): DTGVSQNPRHKITKRGQNVTFRCDPISEHNRLYWYRQTLGQGPEFLTYFQNEAQLEKSRLLSDRFSAERPKGSFSTLEIQRTEQGDSAMYLCASSQYRDRPYEQYFGPGTRLTVT.

Ten or more counts support this clonotype. The chain recombines TRBV6-5 with TRBJ2-5; TRBD2 might be the D (5 bases). Germline values: CDR1 MNHEY, CDR2 SVGAGI. V was pared by 5 bases and J by 4 bases, with 11 bases between. The CDR3 is made up of 13 amino acids. CDR3 bases: TGTGCCAGCAGTCAACCGGGGTTAGAGACCCAGTACTTC. This gives the protein CASSQPGLETQYF.

For this clonotype: A much larger clone lies one base from this, so it may be a read error. The genes are TRBV11-1 and TRBJ2-3, with a tentative D call TRBD1 (6 bases). The CDR3 loop spans 15 amino acids. The germline gives CDR1 SGHAT, CDR2 FQDESV (reference sequence). Trimming left V 6 bases short and J 2 bases short, with 15 bases between. The CDR3 nucleotides read TGTGCCAGCAGTCCACCGGGACAACCCACAGATACGCAGTATTTT. This codes for CASSPPGQPTDTQYF.

This clonotype has at least ten counts. This chain connects TRBV20-1 to TRBJ1-2; D gene ambiguous. V was cut by 6 bases and J by 2 bases, with 13 bases left in between. Germline V lookup: CDR1 DFQATT, CDR2 SNEGSKA (reference sequence). The CDR3 covers 13 residues. The CDR3 region has the DNA TGCAGTGCCCGGAGTCCGGGGAACTATGGCTACACCTTC. It specifies CSARSPGNYGYTF.

A note on this clonotype: A much larger clone sits a single nucleotide away, making a read error possible. CDR3 in DNA: TGTGCCAGCAGCTCGACTGACTGCTCCTACAATGAGCAGTTCTTC. It specifies CASSSTDCSYNEQFF. This sequence joins TRBV7-6 and TRBJ2-1; D uncertain. The V end lost 4 bases, the J end lost 0 bases, and 10 bases lay between the germline ends. CDR1 and CDR2 from the germline V gene are SGHVS and FNYEAQ. The CDR3 spans 15 residues.

The sample holds a few counts of this clonotype. The rearrangement joins TRBV6-1 to TRBJ2-3; 8 bases are shared with TRBD2. This CDR3 spans 17 amino acids. The trim removed 1 base at V and 2 bases at J, leaving 8 bases unmatched. CDR1 is MNHNS and CDR2 is SASEGT in the germline V gene. The CDR3 is CASSEGPAGASTDTQYF. The CDR3 region has the DNA TGTGCCAGCAGTGAAGGCCCAGCGGGAGCCTCCACAGATACGCAGTATTTT.

This clonotype was recorded at least ten times. The chain uses TRBV5-1 and TRBJ2-7; a weak D match, TRBD2 (7 bases). Trimming stripped 4 bases from V and 0 bases from J, with 17 bases between. Germline-derived CDR1 and CDR2 are SGHRS and YFSETQ. The CDR3 has 16 amino acids. The CDR3, as DNA: TGCGCCAGCAGCGCGGTTGCGGGGGCGAGCTCCTACGAGCAGTACTTC. Translating it yields CASSAVAGASSYEQYF.

Many counts were recorded for this clonotype. The limits of the CDR3 on the DNA are not certain, so only TCRdb's listed CDR3 is given. The chain is built from TRBV6-5 and TRBJ2-3; TRBD2 reflects the table's D call only, with no check against the DNA. The CDR3 comprises 16 residues, both ends counted. Germline V gene sequence: CDR1 MNHEY, CDR2 SVGAGI. CDR3 in amino acids: CASSSSGLAGVDTQYF.

This clonotype has at least ten counts. J is TRBJ2-7 and V is TRBV28, with D unclear. V was cut by 2 bases and J by 1 base, with 6 bases left in between. CDR1 and CDR2 (germline): MDHEN, SYDVKM. The CDR3 has 13 amino acids. This CDR3 is CASSLGQSYEQYF. The DNA of the CDR3 is TGTGCCAGCAGTTTAGGGCAGTCCTACGAGCAGTACTTC.

This clonotype was picked up a small number of times. This chain uses TRBV12-3 or TRBV12-4 with TRBJ2-4; the D gene is possibly TRBD2 (5 bases). There are 15 residues in the CDR3. V lost 2 bases to trimming and J lost 5 bases, with 13 bases between them. CDR3 amino acids: CASSLFQRQENIQYF. In DNA form, the CDR3 reads TGTGCCAGCAGTTTATTTCAGCGGCAGGAAAACATTCAGTACTTC.

This clonotype was counted ten times or more. The genes are TRBV11-2 and TRBJ2-4, with D tentatively TRBD1 (6 bases). From germline, CDR1 is SGHAT and CDR2 FQNNGV. CDR3 length: 13 residues. The germline V and J ends were trimmed by 5 bases and 6 bases, with 11 bases remaining between them. Written as DNA, the CDR3 is TGTGCCAGCAGCCGTGGACAGCTAAACATTCAGTACTTC. This sequence encodes CASSRGQLNIQYF.

Many counts were recorded for this clonotype. The chain has TRBV20-1 and TRBJ2-1, with TRBD2 matching 9 bases. Germline V gives CDR1 DFQATT, CDR2 SNEGSKA (reference sequence). The CDR3 totals 15 residues. V trimming: 3 bases; J trimming: 7 bases; junction bases outside the gene matches: 10. CDR3 DNA: TGCAGTGCTAGGTTACACGTAGCGGGAGAGAATGAGCAGTTCTTC. It encodes CSARLHVAGENEQFF.

This clonotype was counted ten times or more. This chain connects TRBV10-3 to TRBJ2-5; 10 nucleotides match TRBD1. Germline CDR1 reads ENHRY; CDR2 reads SYGVKD. There are 14 residues in the CDR3. After removal of 10 bases from V and 5 bases from J, the junction contained 10 bases not matched to a gene. This CDR3 reads CATVPGQGTETQYF. CDR3 bases: TGTGCCACCGTCCCGGGACAGGGGACGGAGACCCAGTACTTC.

The V call is TRBV7-9, the J call TRBJ2-3; perhaps D is TRBD1 or TRBD2 (6 bases each). The germline CDR1 and CDR2 sequences are SEHNR and FQNEAQ (reference sequence). The CDR3 covers 14 residues. Trimming took 5 bases from V and 7 from J, leaving 16 bases between them. CDR3 nucleotide sequence: TGTGCCAGCAGCCGAACGGGGGCAATTAATACGCAGTATTTT. It encodes CASSRTGAINTQYF. Supplemented by reference TRBV7-9 and TRBJ2-3, the full variable domain reads DTGVSQNPRHKITKRGQNVTFRCDPISEHNRLYWYRQTLGQGPEFLTYFQNEAQLEKSRLLSDRFSAERPKGSFSTLEIQRTEQGDSAMYLCASSRTGAINTQYFGPGTRLTVL.

This clonotype was observed at least ten times. V is TRBV5-8 and J is TRBJ2-3; weak D call: TRBD2 (5 bases). CDR1 and CDR2 from the germline V gene are SGHTS and YDEGEE. The ends were cut back, 8 bases at V and 2 bases at J, with 15 bases in the middle. The CDR3 covers 14 residues. CDR3 DNA: TGTGCCAGTTCCGGAGGACCCCTCACAGATACGCAGTATTTT. Translation: CASSGGPLTDTQYF.

The chain joins TRBV20-1 to TRBJ2-7; either TRBD1 or TRBD2 may supply D (5 bases each). Germline-derived CDR1 and CDR2 are DFQATT and SNEGSKA (reference sequence). This CDR3 region has 14 residues. The V end was cut by 0 bases, the J end by 3 bases, with 12 bases between. The CDR3 is CSARDQWDLYEQYF. As DNA, the CDR3 is TGCAGTGCTAGAGACCAGTGGGACCTCTACGAGCAGTACTTC.

This clonotype was found many times. The chain links TRBV10-3 to TRBJ1-6; the D is unclear. Trimming cost V 5 bases and J 5 bases, with 13 bases left between them. Germline V gene data show CDR1 as ENHRY and CDR2 as SYGVKD. This CDR3 region has 15 residues. This CDR3 is CAISLTLFDNSPLHF. CDR3 in DNA: TGTGCCATCAGTCTGACCCTGTTCGATAATTCACCCCTCCACTTT.

This clonotype was seen repeatedly, ten times or more. This sequence joins TRBV5-8 and TRBJ1-4; D may be TRBD1 (5 bases). Per germline, CDR1 SGHTS and CDR2 YDEGEE. V was pared by 0 bases and J by 0 bases, with 9 bases between. This CDR3 comprises 16 residues. As DNA, the CDR3 is TGTGCCAGCAGCTTGGCCCTGACAGCAACTAATGAAAAACTGTTTTTT. Translated, it gives CASSLALTATNEKLFF.

This clonotype has ten or more counts. The chain uses TRBV20-1 and TRBJ2-1, with 7 bases matching TRBD2. The CDR3 consists of 11 residues. Trimming removed 7 bases from V and 8 bases from J; junction bases left unmatched: 5. Germline-derived CDR1 and CDR2 are DFQATT and SNEGSKA (reference sequence). CDR3 sequence (DNA): TGCAGTGGGGAGGGCACAGATGAGCAGTTCTTC. Amino acid sequence: CSGEGTDEQFF.

The V and J genes are TRBV5-4 and TRBJ1-5; D is uncertain. V lost 0 bases and J 2 bases, leaving 6 bases between the germline ends. The germline V gene encodes CDR1 SGHNT and CDR2 YYREEE (reference sequence). The CDR3 spans 14 residues. CDR3 region: CASSLATGNQPQHF. CDR3 in DNA: TGTGCCAGCAGCTTGGCAACAGGCAATCAGCCCCAGCATTTT.

This clonotype has ten or more counts. The V call is TRBV12-3 or TRBV12-4, the J call TRBJ1-1, with TRBD1 matching over 9 bases. After removal of 4 bases from V and 6 bases from J, the junction contained 9 bases not matched to a gene. There are 15 residues in the CDR3. The CDR3 sequence is CASSYTGTGMAEAFF. The CDR3 DNA is TGTGCCAGCAGTTACACCGGGACAGGGATGGCTGAAGCTTTCTTT.

This chain links TRBV24-1 with TRBJ2-3; D perhaps matches TRBD1 (6 bases). Trimming stripped 2 bases from V and 0 bases from J, with 14 bases between. CDR3 length: 17 residues. CDR1 and CDR2 (germline): KGHDR, SFDVKD. Here the CDR3 DNA reads TGTGCCACCAGTGATTGGGCGGCAGGGGTTAGCACAGATACGCAGTATTTT. Protein sequence: CATSDWAAGVSTDTQYF.

This clonotype has more than one count but fewer than ten. The genes are TRBV7-9 and TRBJ2-1, with unresolved D. Germline assignment: CDR1 SEHNR and CDR2 FQNEAQ (reference sequence). CDR3 length: 11 residues. V shed 7 bases and J shed 12 bases, with 13 bases lying between them. The CDR3 here is CASTASEGQFF. Written as DNA, the CDR3 is TGTGCCAGCACCGCCTCGGAAGGGCAGTTCTTC.

This clonotype was picked up many times. The chain links TRBV10-2 to TRBJ2-3, with D unclear. The CDR3 has 15 amino acids. The germline CDR1 and CDR2 sequences are WSHSY and SAAADI. V lost 0 bases to trimming and J lost 5 bases, with 12 bases between them. The CDR3 region has the DNA TGCGCCAGCAGTGAGTCGACTTGGGTGGGAGATACGCAGTATTTT. Translated, it gives CASSESTWVGDTQYF.

This clonotype has a handful of counts. This chain links TRBV3-1 with TRBJ2-7, with D possibly TRBD1 on 7 matching bases. The CDR3 is made up of 16 amino acids. V lost 0 bases and J lost 5, with 17 bases in between. Germline V CDR1 and CDR2: LGHDT, YNNKEL (reference sequence). The CDR3 DNA sequence: TGTGCCAGCAGCCAAGATCAGGGGGGCCCTCCTGACGAGCAGTACTTC. It yields the protein CASSQDQGGPPDEQYF.

This clonotype occurred a few times. The rearrangement links TRBV28 to TRBJ2-7, with 8 bases aligning to TRBD2. CDR3 size: 12 residues. Trimming cost V 3 bases and J 12 bases; bases outside gene matches: 7. Looked up from germline, CDR1 is MDHEN and CDR2 is SYDVKM. The DNA of the CDR3 is TGTGCCAGCAGTTTGAACGGGGGGGGTCCGTACTTC. Translated, it gives CASSLNGGGPYF.

Ten or more counts support this clonotype. The genes are TRBV6-5 and TRBJ2-2, with 9 positions matching TRBD2. CDR3 length: 17 residues. From germline, CDR1 is MNHEY and CDR2 SVGAGI. With 0 bases clipped from V and 6 bases from J, the junction kept 8 bases outside the gene matches. The CDR3 region has the DNA TGTGCCAGCAGTTACTCGAATCCTAGCGGGGTGGCCGGGGAGCTGTTTTTT. Translating gives CASSYSNPSGVAGELFF.

The chain recombines TRBV6-6 with TRBJ1-5, with D unclear. The CDR3 totals 18 residues. Germline V gene data show CDR1 as MNHNY and CDR2 as SVGAGI (reference sequence). Trimming pared 0 bases from V and 0 bases from J, leaving 15 bases between. The CDR3 loop is CASSYSKRGRFSNQPQHF. In DNA, the CDR3 is TGTGCCAGCAGTTACTCGAAAAGAGGACGGTTTAGCAATCAGCCCCAGCATTTT.